This passage covers 30 T cell receptor beta chains from one sample sequenced in a study of blood T cell repertoires in COVID-19. Sequenced by immunoSEQ multiplex PCR; TCRdb stores in-frame clones only, minus some. This table has roughly 20,000 clones, 89% appearing once. Material for sequencing was peripheral blood. These TCRs come from a human donor with active COVID-19. The donor label of this sample is uncertain.

V usage is TRBV7-2 and J usage is TRBJ2-7; maybe TRBD2 (7 bases). V was trimmed by 7 bases and J by 5 bases, leaving 24 bases between them. The CDR3 runs 16 residues. Germline V gene data show CDR1 as SGHTA and CDR2 as FQGNSA. CDR3 loop: CASKKGGAGAGNEQYF. The CDR3 DNA follows: TGTGCCAGCAAAAAAGGGGGTGCGGGAGCGGGCAACGAGCAGTACTTC. The full variable domain, in which reference TRBV7-2 and TRBJ2-7 provide the parts outside the CDR3, is GAGVSQSPSNKVTEKGKDVELRCDPISGHTALYWYRQSLGQGLEFLIYFQGNSAPDKSGLPSDRFSAERTGGSVSTLTIQRTQQEDSAVYLCASKKGGAGAGNEQYFGPGTRLTVT.

The chain has TRBV18 and TRBJ2-2; D might be TRBD2 (6 bases). CDR1 KGHSH and CDR2 LQKENI come from the germline V gene. Trimming stripped 5 bases from V and 6 bases from J, with 13 bases between. CDR3 size: 14 residues. The CDR3, as DNA: TGTGCCAGCTCAACCGGGACTCCCTCCGGGGAGCTGTTTTTT. Translated: CASSTGTPSGELFF.

The chain uses TRBV5-6 and TRBJ1-2; D is ambiguous. CDR3 length: 16 amino acids. V lost 5 bases to trimming and J lost 2 bases, with 19 bases between them. The V gene's germline CDR1 is SGHDT and CDR2 YYEEEE. CDR3 in DNA: TGTGCCAGCAGATTCACTACCAAGCAGTCAAACTATGGCTACACCTTC. Translation: CASRFTTKQSNYGYTF.

This clone has a handful of counts. The genes are TRBV19 and TRBJ1-6; TRBD1 agrees at 7 bases. Germline values: CDR1 LNHDA, CDR2 SQIVND (reference sequence). This CDR3 has 17 residues. V lost 2 bases and J lost 4; bases outside the gene matches: 8. CDR3 bases: TGTGCCAGTAGTATACTCCCGGGACAGTCGTATAATTCACCCCTCCACTTT. This encodes CASSILPGQSYNSPLHF.

V and J are TRBV6-5 and TRBJ2-7; 9 bases map to TRBD2. The CDR3 is 13 residues long. CDR1 MNHEY and CDR2 SVGAGI come from the germline V gene. The V gene end was trimmed by 6 bases and the J gene end by 2 bases; junction bases not matched to a gene: 2. For the CDR3, the DNA is TGTGCCAGCAGGGGACTAGCCACCTACGAGCAGTACTTC. Translating it yields CASRGLATYEQYF.

The V call is TRBV6-4, the J call TRBJ1-3; TRBD1 agrees at 7 bases. This CDR3 is built from 15 residues. V shed 6 bases, J shed 1 base, and the junction held 6 bases outside the gene matches. The germline V gene has CDR1 MRHNA and CDR2 SNTAGT. CDR3 DNA: TGTGCCAGCAGACGGGACAGCAAATCTGGAAACACCATATATTTT. It yields the protein CASRRDSKSGNTIYF.

This sequence joins TRBV2 and TRBJ2-1; TRBD1 agrees at 8 bases. V gave up 8 bases and J gave up 5 bases; unmatched junction bases: 14. The CDR3 has 16 residues. The V gene's germline CDR1 is SNHLY and CDR2 FYNNEI. This CDR3 is CASGGRTGKDNNEQFF. The DNA for the CDR3 is TGTGCCAGCGGGGGGCGGACAGGGAAGGATAACAATGAGCAGTTCTTC. Full variable domain (outside the CDR3, taken from reference TRBV2 and TRBJ2-1): EPEVTQTPSHQVTQMGQEVILRCVPISNHLYFYWYRQILGQKVEFLVSFYNNEISEKSEIFDDQFSVERPDGSNFTLKIRSTKLEDSAMYFCASGGRTGKDNNEQFFGPGTRLTVL.

This chain links TRBV28 with TRBJ2-1; maybe TRBD2 (6 bases). CDR1 MDHEN and CDR2 SYDVKM come from the germline V gene. Trimming left V 5 bases short and J 7 bases short, with 18 bases between. This CDR3 has 15 residues. In nucleotides, the CDR3 is TGTGCCAGCAGTACCCTCGGGCTAGCGAGGAATGAGCAGTTCTTC. Residues: CASSTLGLARNEQFF.

The chain carries TRBV9 and TRBJ2-5, with D uncertain. The V end was cut by 1 base, the J end by 5 bases, with 9 bases between. The CDR3 sequence is 13 residues long. Germline V gene data show CDR1 as SGDLS and CDR2 as YYNGEE. The CDR3 DNA sequence: TGTGCCAGCAGCGTAAATTTCGGGGAGACCCAGTACTTC. Translating gives CASSVNFGETQYF.

This sequence joins TRBV19 and TRBJ2-6; possible D gene TRBD2, 6 bases. The V gene lost 4 bases and the J gene lost 7 bases, with 11 bases spanning the gap. Germline CDR1 LNHDA, CDR2 SQIVND (reference sequence). The length of the CDR3 is 14 residues. The CDR3 DNA is TGTGCCAGTAGTACAACGGGGGATGCCAACGTCCTGACTTTC. It translates to CASSTTGDANVLTF.

The V call is TRBV29-1, the J call TRBJ1-1; no clear D. The length of the CDR3 is 11 residues. Germline CDR1 reads SQVTM; CDR2 reads ANQGSEA. V lost 4 bases and J lost 4, with 7 bases in between. The CDR3 DNA reads as TGCAGCGTTGTCTTGAGCACTGAAGCTTTCTTT. The encoded protein is CSVVLSTEAFF. Complete variable domain (other parts from reference TRBV29-1 and TRBJ1-1): SAVISQKPSRDICQRGTSLTIQCQVDSQVTMMFWYRQQPGQSLTLIATANQGSEATYESGFVIDKFPISRPNLTFSTLTVSNMSPEDSSIYLCSVVLSTEAFFGQGTRLTVV.

J is TRBJ1-5 and V is TRBV6-5; the D gene is possibly TRBD1 (5 bases). The CDR3 extends over 15 amino acids. V lost 4 bases, J lost 7 bases, and 17 bases lay in between. The V gene's germline CDR1 is MNHEY and CDR2 SVGAGI. CDR3 sequence reads: CASSSGDRAGQPQHF. For the CDR3, the DNA is TGTGCCAGCAGTTCGGGGGACCGGGCCGGCCAGCCCCAGCATTTT.

The rearrangement links TRBV5-4 to TRBJ1-2; weak D call: TRBD1 (5 bases). The germline V gene encodes CDR1 SGHNT and CDR2 YYREEE (reference sequence). This CDR3 is 13 amino acids long. V was clipped by 1 base and J by 7 bases, with 11 bases between them. The CDR3 region has the DNA TGTGCCAGCAGCTTGACAGGATACGCTGGCTACACCTTC. Amino acids: CASSLTGYAGYTF.

The chain couples TRBV5-1 to TRBJ1-2; D possibly corresponds to TRBD1 (5 bases). The CDR3 is 16 residues long. The V gene's germline CDR1 is SGHRS and CDR2 YFSETQ. V dropped 3 bases and J dropped 5 bases, with 20 bases sitting between them. The CDR3 DNA reads TGCGCCAGCAGCTCCCTTGGGACCAAAGGAGGGTATGGCTACACCTTC. It is translated as CASSSLGTKGGYGYTF.

This sequence joins TRBV7-9 and TRBJ2-3; 8 nucleotides match TRBD2. Trimming removed 2 bases from V and 4 bases from J; junction bases left unmatched: 8. The CDR3 extends over 16 amino acids. CDR1 is SEHNR and CDR2 is FQNEAQ in the germline V gene (reference sequence). As DNA, the CDR3 is TGTGCCAGCAGCTTACGGTGGGCAGCGGGAGCAGATACGCAGTATTTT. Its translation is CASSLRWAAGADTQYF.

The rearrangement uses TRBV3-1 (or the pseudogene TRBV3-2) and TRBJ2-5; maybe TRBD1 (6 bases). Trimming removed 4 bases from V and 1 base from J, with 7 bases in between. The CDR3 loop spans 13 amino acids. Looked up from germline, CDR1 is LGHDT and CDR2 is YNNKEL (reference sequence). Written as DNA, the CDR3 is TGTGCCAGCAGCCGGACAGTCCAAGAGACCCAGTACTTC. This translates into CASSRTVQETQYF.

J is TRBJ1-5 and V is TRBV5-8; perhaps TRBD1 as D (6 bases). This CDR3 spans 15 amino acids. Trimming shortened V by 4 bases and J by 6 bases, and 17 bases separated the two germline ends. Germline CDR1 SGHTS, CDR2 YDEGEE. DNA for the CDR3: TGTGCCAGCAGCGGGGTCAGGGGTGTCGGTCAGCCCCAGCATTTT. Amino acids: CASSGVRGVGQPQHF.

The genes are TRBV12-3 or TRBV12-4 and TRBJ2-3, with 7 bases aligning to TRBD1. Trimming removed 7 bases from V and 4 bases from J; junction bases left unmatched: 5. The CDR3 runs 13 residues. CDR3: CASTTQGADTQYF. CDR3 DNA sequence: TGTGCCAGCACCACCCAGGGGGCAGATACGCAGTATTTT.

The rearrangement uses TRBV11-3 and TRBJ2-1, with TRBD2 as a possible D gene (5 bases). V shed 5 bases and J shed 8 bases, with 13 bases lying between them. The CDR3 spans 13 residues. Germline-derived CDR1 and CDR2 are SGHNT and YENEEA. The DNA for the CDR3 is TGTGCCAGCAGCCCCGGGGAGCGCCATGAGCAGTTCTTC. It yields the protein CASSPGERHEQFF.

This clone occurred once. The chain links TRBV27 to TRBJ2-7, with TRBD2 matching 10 bases. Germline values: CDR1 MNHEY, CDR2 SMNVEV (reference sequence). This CDR3 spans 15 amino acids. V shed 8 bases and J 3 bases; nucleotides not matched to a gene: 10. CDR3 DNA: TGTGCCAGCGCCGCACAGGGGACTAGCGTCTACGAGCAGTACTTC. Amino acids: CASAAQGTSVYEQYF.

This chain connects TRBV5-6 to TRBJ1-4, with 10 bases lining up with TRBD1. The V and J ends lost 4 bases and 4 bases, in that order; junction bases with no gene match: 10. The CDR3 contains 17 residues. CDR1 is SGHDT, CDR2 YYEEEE, per germline. CDR3 bases: TGTGCCAGCAGCCCCCGGGACAGGGGTCTAAGTAATGAAAAACTGTTTTTT. Its protein product is CASSPRDRGLSNEKLFF.

The CDR3 reads CASSQVEGAETQYF. The CDR3 DNA sequence: TGTGCCAGCAGCCAAGTAGAGGGAGCAGAGACCCAGTACTTC. V and J are TRBV4-2 and TRBJ2-5, with a tentative D call TRBD2 (5 bases). CDR1 LGHNA and CDR2 YNFKEQ come from the germline V gene. The V end lost 1 base, the J end lost 4 bases, and 10 bases lay between the germline ends. The CDR3 length is 14 residues.

This clone was seen more than once but under ten times. The CDR3 DNA reads TGCGCCAGCAGCTCCCGGGACAGGGGTCAAGAGACCCAGTACTTC. This translates into CASSSRDRGQETQYF. The chain is built from TRBV5-1 and TRBJ2-5; the match to TRBD1 covers 10 bases. Germline loops: CDR1 SGHRS, CDR2 YFSETQ. V trimming: 3 bases; J trimming: 2 bases; junction bases outside the gene matches: 4. This CDR3 contains 15 residues.

This clone was detected only once. The chain links TRBV30 to TRBJ2-2, with TRBD1 as a possible D gene (6 bases). Germline values: CDR1 GTSNPN, CDR2 SVGIG (reference sequence). Trimming pared 2 bases from V and 0 bases from J, leaving 7 bases between. The CDR3 runs 14 residues. Written as DNA, the CDR3 is TGTGCCTGGAGTTGGGACACGAACACCGGGGAGCTGTTTTTT. Protein sequence: CAWSWDTNTGELFF.

The rearrangement links TRBV24-1 to TRBJ2-3; D uncertain. Germline V gives CDR1 KGHDR, CDR2 SFDVKD. V lost 4 bases, J lost 4 bases, and 8 bases lay in between. The CDR3 loop spans 13 amino acids. CDR3 sequence (DNA): TGTGCCACCAGTGACCCCGGTGCAGATACGCAGTATTTT. This codes for CATSDPGADTQYF.

The genes are TRBV19 and TRBJ2-7; 8 bases are shared with TRBD2. CDR3 length: 14 residues. Germline CDR1 is LNHDA and CDR2 is SQIVND (reference sequence). V lost 7 bases and J lost 0; bases outside the gene matches: 5. The CDR3 protein is CASKGGTSSYEQYF. The CDR3 DNA reads as TGTGCCAGTAAGGGAGGGACTAGCTCCTACGAGCAGTACTTC.

This sequence joins TRBV5-1 and TRBJ1-1; TRBD1 aligns across 8 bases. The CDR3 has 15 amino acids. The V and J ends lost 3 bases and 4 bases, in that order; junction bases with no gene match: 8. From germline, CDR1 is SGHRS and CDR2 YFSETQ. In nucleotides, the CDR3 is TGCGCCAGCAGCTGGGGACAGGTAAGCGGCACTGAAGCTTTCTTT. It yields the protein CASSWGQVSGTEAFF.

V usage is TRBV10-2 and J usage is TRBJ1-1, with 9 nucleotides matching TRBD1. V lost 3 bases, J lost 1 base, and 6 bases stayed unmatched. The CDR3 contains 16 residues. Germline values: CDR1 WSHSY, CDR2 SAAADI. CDR3 protein: CASSDKGQGRNTEAFF. CDR3 in DNA: TGCGCCAGCAGTGACAAGGGACAGGGAAGGAACACTGAAGCTTTCTTT.

This sequence joins TRBV10-1 and TRBJ1-5, with 10 bases matching TRBD1. J was trimmed by 7 bases and V by 0 bases; bases with no gene match: 0. The CDR3 has 14 amino acids. The germline V gene has CDR1 WNHNN and CDR2 SYGVQD (reference sequence). This chain's CDR3 is CASSESGQGQPQHF. CDR3 DNA sequence: TGCGCCAGCAGTGAGTCGGGACAGGGGCAGCCCCAGCATTTT.

The chain combines TRBV5-1 with TRBJ2-3; 8 bases align to TRBD1. V gave up 3 bases and J gave up 1 base; unmatched junction bases: 4. Germline V gene lookup returns CDR1 SGHRS and CDR2 YFSETQ. The CDR3 totals 15 residues. The CDR3 nucleotides are TGCGCCAGCAGCTCAACAGGGGGGCGCACAGATACGCAGTATTTT. This translates into CASSSTGGRTDTQYF.